These 28 T cell receptor beta chains were sequenced from one sample in a study of cytomegalovirus exposure and HLA in healthy donors. Primers for the PCR totalled 60 Vbeta and 13 Jbeta. Measured with immunoSEQ multiplex PCR; TCRdb has only the in-frame clones, and not every one. The profile shows over 120,000 clones, approximately 80% of them singletons. The sample consisted of PBMCs. The receptors shown here come from a male donor in good health and CMV-seronegative.

The chain uses TRBV7-2 and TRBJ1-1; TRBD1 matches 8 bases. J lost 2 bases, V lost 5 bases, and 4 bases had no gene match. CDR1 is SGHTA, CDR2 FQGNSA, per germline. The CDR3 totals 14 residues. The CDR3: CASSRTGGNTEAFF. CDR3 nucleotides: TGTGCCAGCAGCCGTACAGGGGGTAACACTGAAGCTTTCTTT.

This clone was seen only once. The CDR3: CASSQDLGRGGTDTQYF. The CDR3 nucleotides are TGCGCCAGCAGCCAAGATCTGGGGCGGGGGGGCACAGATACGCAGTATTTT. The chain joins TRBV4-1 to TRBJ2-3, with 8 bases identical to TRBD2. Trimming cost V 0 bases and J 1 base; bases outside gene matches: 6. The CDR3 totals 17 residues. Germline V gene lookup returns CDR1 MGHRA and CDR2 YSYEKL.

The rearrangement uses TRBV18 and TRBJ2-7; TRBD2 matches 9 bases. The CDR3 is made up of 15 amino acids. Trimming at V came to 0 bases and at J to 4 bases, leaving 4 bases not matched to a gene. In germline, CDR1 is KGHSH, CDR2 LQKENI. CDR3 in DNA: TGTGCCAGCTCACCACCGGCTAGCGGGAATTACGAGCAGTACTTC. Translated: CASSPPASGNYEQYF.

The CDR3 DNA follows: TGTGCCAGCAGTGAATCCGGACAGGGTAACGAGCAGTACTTC. Its translation: CASSESGQGNEQYF. V gene TRBV2 combines with J gene TRBJ2-7, with 8 bases matching TRBD1. The CDR3 contains 14 residues. The ends lost 2 bases at V and 5 bases at J; junction bases unmatched: 5. Germline V gene data show CDR1 as SNHLY and CDR2 as FYNNEI.

This chain uses TRBV19 with TRBJ1-2; a possible D gene is TRBD1 (6 bases). Trimming left V 6 bases short and J 1 base short, with 9 bases between. Germline V gene lookup returns CDR1 LNHDA and CDR2 SQIVND (reference sequence). The CDR3 totals 13 residues. The CDR3 is CASRGRGNYGYTF. The CDR3 DNA reads TGTGCCAGTAGAGGCAGGGGTAACTATGGCTACACCTTC.

The chain uses TRBV11-2 and TRBJ1-2; weak D call: TRBD1 (6 bases). Deletions cut 1 base from V and 4 bases from J, with 13 bases between. The CDR3 is 15 amino acids. CDR1 and CDR2 (germline): SGHAT, FQNNGV. The CDR3 nucleotides are TGTGCCAGCAGCTTAGTGGCGGGGGGCGGCTATGGCTACACCTTC. Translated, it gives CASSLVAGGGYGYTF.

The rearrangement links TRBV27 to TRBJ1-3; TRBD1 aligns across 8 bases. Germline CDR1 reads MNHEY; CDR2 reads SMNVEV (reference sequence). Trimming at V came to 5 bases and at J to 0 bases, leaving 6 bases not matched to a gene. CDR3 size: 16 residues. The CDR3 DNA sequence: TGTGCCAGCAGTCTCCAGGGACAGGTCTCTGGAAACACCATATATTTT. Its translation: CASSLQGQVSGNTIYF.

J is TRBJ2-3 and V is TRBV15, with TRBD2 matching over 9 bases. This CDR3 is 15 amino acids long. V dropped 1 base and J dropped 3; count of bases not matched to a gene: 2. CDR1 is LNHNV, CDR2 YYDKDF, per germline (reference sequence). For the CDR3, the DNA is TGTGCCACCAGCAGAGCGCGGGGGGGAACAGATACGCAGTATTTT. It specifies CATSRARGGTDTQYF. The variable domain in full, completed from reference TRBV15 and TRBJ2-3, reads DAMVIQNPRYQVTQFGKPVTLSCSQTLNHNVMYWYQQKSSQAPKLLFHYYDKDFNNEADTPDNFQSRRPNTSFCFLDIRSPGLGDTAMYLCATSRARGGTDTQYFGPGTRLTVL.

This rearrangement joins TRBV9 to TRBJ2-5; D perhaps matches TRBD1 (6 bases). The length of the CDR3 is 14 residues. Trimming pared 0 bases from V and 5 bases from J, leaving 11 bases between. The germline gives CDR1 SGDLS, CDR2 YYNGEE. The CDR3 here is CASSVGGTGETQYF. CDR3 DNA sequence: TGTGCCAGCAGCGTAGGGGGTACAGGGGAGACCCAGTACTTC.

The rearrangement uses TRBV29-1 and TRBJ1-2; 8 bases are a match to TRBD1. CDR1 is SQVTM and CDR2 is ANQGSEA in the germline V gene. This CDR3 is 13 amino acids long. With 6 bases clipped from V and 0 bases from J, the junction kept 3 bases outside the gene matches. The chain's CDR3 is CSVGQGANYGYTF. The CDR3, as DNA: TGCAGCGTCGGACAGGGAGCTAACTATGGCTACACCTTC. The full variable domain, with the rest looked up from reference TRBV29-1 and TRBJ1-2, is SAVISQKPSRDICQRGTSLTIQCQVDSQVTMMFWYRQQPGQSLTLIATANQGSEATYESGFVIDKFPISRPNLTFSTLTVSNMSPEDSSIYLCSVGQGANYGYTFGSGTRLTVV.

The V gene is TRBV21-1, the J gene TRBJ1-5; the table assigns TRBD1, which was not confirmed against the DNA. TRBV21-1 is reported as a pseudogene. There are 17 residues in the CDR3. The CDR3 nucleotides read TGTGCCAGCAGCAAACGAAATAGACAGGGAAAGTATCAGCCCCAGCATTTT. Residues: CASSKRNRQGKYQPQHF.

Concerning this clone: An end of the junction differs from the germline gene, which may be a read error. At the DNA level, this CDR3 is encoded by other sequences in the same sample as well. The V gene is TRBV6-5, the J gene TRBJ2-3, with D perhaps matching TRBD2 (5 bases). The CDR3 is 15 residues long. The germline V gene has CDR1 MNHEY and CDR2 SVGAGI. The CDR3 DNA is TGTGCCAGCAGTTTGGACTGGATGAGCACGGATACGCAGTATTTT. Translation gives CASSLDWMSTDTQYF.

The chain links TRBV5-6 to TRBJ1-5, with a possible D match to TRBD1 (6 bases). CDR1 and CDR2 (germline): SGHDT, YYEEEE. CDR3 length equals 15 residues. V gave up 2 bases and J gave up 4 bases, with 13 bases separating them. The chain's CDR3 is CASSLRGRGNQPQHF. The CDR3 coding sequence is TGTGCCAGCAGCTTAAGGGGCAGGGGTAATCAGCCCCAGCATTTT.

The chain links TRBV30 to TRBJ1-4; D possibly corresponds to TRBD1 (5 bases). There are 16 residues in the CDR3. Between the trimmed V and J ends, which lost 8 bases and 8 bases, there was a span of 27 bases. Germline CDR1 and CDR2: GTSNPN and SVGIG (reference sequence). The CDR3 is CARSTTSGLEREKLFF. CDR3 bases: TGTGCCCGATCTACGACCTCGGGACTCGAGAGGGAAAAACTGTTTTTT.

The rearrangement uses TRBV19 and TRBJ2-7; a possible D gene is TRBD1 (6 bases). Germline values: CDR1 LNHDA, CDR2 SQIVND (reference sequence). Trimming took off 4 bases at V and 2 bases at J, with 12 bases between the two ends. CDR3 size: 14 residues. The DNA of the CDR3 is TGTGCCAGTAGTAAGGACAGAGATACCTACGAGCAGTACTTC. This encodes CASSKDRDTYEQYF.

This chain uses TRBV30 with TRBJ1-3; D uncertain. Trimming shortened V by 3 bases and J by 0 bases, and 12 bases separated the two germline ends. Germline CDR1 GTSNPN, CDR2 SVGIG (reference sequence). This CDR3 has 15 residues. The CDR3 coding sequence is TGTGCCTGGAGCGCCGGGATTGCCTCTGGAAACACCATATATTTT. Its protein is CAWSAGIASGNTIYF.

In its sample, this clone was seen a few times. The V call is TRBV15, the J call TRBJ2-1; 8 bases align to TRBD1. The junction had 10 bases not matched to a gene; V was cut back by 0 bases and J by 9 bases. Per germline, CDR1 LNHNV and CDR2 YYDKDF (reference sequence). The CDR3 is 16 residues long. The CDR3 coding sequence is TGTGCCACCAGCAGAGATAGGGCAGGGGGCAAAGGTGAGCAGTTCTTC. Protein: CATSRDRAGGKGEQFF.

This chain links TRBV27 with TRBJ2-2, with D perhaps TRBD2 (7 bases). In germline, CDR1 is MNHEY, CDR2 SMNVEV (reference sequence). The CDR3 covers 16 residues. The V end was cut by 1 base, the J end by 5 bases, with 14 bases between. CDR3 DNA: TGTGCCAGCAGTTTATTGGGGGGGGCGCTTACCGGGGAGCTGTTTTTT. Translating gives CASSLLGGALTGELFF.

This chain links TRBV9 with TRBJ2-7; D perhaps matches TRBD1 (7 bases). The CDR3 is 15 residues long. The V gene lost 4 bases and the J gene lost 0 bases, with 14 bases spanning the gap. Germline CDR1 is SGDLS and CDR2 is YYNGEE. Here the CDR3 DNA reads TGTGCCAGCAGCTCAGGGGGGCCCTTCTCCTACGAGCAGTACTTC. It codes for CASSSGGPFSYEQYF.

The chain recombines TRBV7-6 with TRBJ1-4, with a tentative D call TRBD1 (6 bases). CDR3 length: 14 residues. Germline V gene sequence: CDR1 SGHVS, CDR2 FNYEAQ. Trimming cost V 3 bases and J 8 bases, with 13 bases left between them. CDR3 region: CASSFEGEREKLFF. DNA of the CDR3: TGTGCCAGCAGCTTTGAGGGGGAGCGGGAAAAACTGTTTTTT.

The J gene is TRBJ2-5, the V gene TRBV5-6, with D perhaps matching TRBD2 (5 bases). Germline assignment: CDR1 SGHDT and CDR2 YYEEEE. The CDR3 sequence is 16 residues long. V was shortened by 2 bases and J by 5 bases, with 19 bases between the two germline ends. The CDR3 loop is CASSFWGDRPSETQYF. CDR3 bases: TGTGCCAGCAGCTTTTGGGGAGACCGCCCATCCGAGACCCAGTACTTC.

The V gene is TRBV30, the J gene TRBJ1-2; D uncertain. Germline CDR1 reads GTSNPN; CDR2 reads SVGIG (reference sequence). V lost 2 bases to trimming and J lost 13 bases, with 11 bases between them. This CDR3 has 10 residues. This CDR3 reads CAWSPPRSTF. CDR3 DNA sequence: TGTGCCTGGAGTCCCCCTCGGTCCACCTTC.

The gene calls are TRBV9 and TRBJ2-7, with TRBD2 as a possible D gene (8 bases). V was shortened by 3 bases and J by 2 bases, with 18 bases between the two germline ends. The V gene's germline CDR1 is SGDLS and CDR2 YYNGEE. This CDR3 is 16 amino acids long. The CDR3 protein is CASSAREGALAYEQYF. The CDR3 DNA follows: TGTGCCAGCAGCGCCCGGGAGGGGGCGTTGGCCTACGAGCAGTACTTC.

This chain uses TRBV7-2 with TRBJ2-2; 13 nucleotides match TRBD2. CDR1 and CDR2 (germline): SGHTA, FQGNSA. CDR3 length: 16 amino acids. The junction had 1 base not matched to a gene; V was cut back by 1 base and J by 5 bases. The CDR3 here is CASSLELAGGTGELFF. CDR3 nucleotide sequence: TGTGCCAGCAGCTTAGAACTAGCGGGGGGGACCGGGGAGCTGTTTTTT.

The chain links TRBV2 to TRBJ1-3; D remains ambiguous. Looked up from germline, CDR1 is SNHLY and CDR2 is FYNNEI. The length of the CDR3 is 14 residues. V was trimmed by 5 bases and J by 0 bases, leaving 8 bases between them. Here the CDR3 DNA reads TGTGCCAGCAGTTCCTCAGGCTCTGGAAACACCATATATTTT. This sequence encodes CASSSSGSGNTIYF. Combining the CDR3 with reference TRBV2 and TRBJ1-3 gives the whole variable domain EPEVTQTPSHQVTQMGQEVILRCVPISNHLYFYWYRQILGQKVEFLVSFYNNEISEKSEIFDDQFSVERPDGSNFTLKIRSTKLEDSAMYFCASSSSGSGNTIYFGEGSWLTVV.

The chain carries TRBV2 and TRBJ2-1; possibly TRBD1 for D (6 bases). CDR1 and CDR2 from the germline V gene are SNHLY and FYNNEI. The CDR3 runs to 12 residues. The germline V and J ends were trimmed by 7 bases and 7 bases, with 11 bases remaining between them. In DNA, the CDR3 is TGTGCCAGCAACCAACAGGGTAATGAGCAGTTCTTC. It translates to CASNQQGNEQFF. Filled out from reference TRBV2 and TRBJ2-1, the complete variable domain reads EPEVTQTPSHQVTQMGQEVILRCVPISNHLYFYWYRQILGQKVEFLVSFYNNEISEKSEIFDDQFSVERPDGSNFTLKIRSTKLEDSAMYFCASNQQGNEQFFGPGTRLTVL.

Regarding this clone: The junction does not match germline at one end; this may be a read error. The V gene is TRBV7-9, the J gene TRBJ2-2; a weak D match, TRBD1 (6 bases). Germline-derived CDR1 and CDR2 are SEHNR and FQNEAQ (reference sequence). This CDR3 region has 14 residues. The CDR3 bases are TGTTCCAGCAGCTTAGTATCAGGGGCCGGGGAGCTGTTTTTT. Translation gives CSSSLVSGAGELFF.

The rearrangement links TRBV30 to TRBJ1-5; D is perhaps TRBD1 (6 bases). Germline lookup yields CDR1 GTSNPN and CDR2 SVGIG (reference sequence). V gave up 2 bases and J gave up 6 bases, with 11 bases separating them. The length of the CDR3 is 13 residues. The CDR3 reads CAWSLQGSQPQHF. The CDR3 DNA is TGTGCCTGGAGTCTTCAGGGGTCTCAGCCCCAGCATTTT.